The 23 T cell receptor beta chains below were found in one sample sequenced in a study of T-cell memory formation after mild COVID-19. One entry per CDR3 protein, called by TCRdb with MiXCR from the 5' RACE reads. The top ten clones hold around 8.1% of a sample with about 560,000 distinct CDR3 sequences, roughly 17% of them seen once. The sequenced material came from PBMCs or a T cell subset sorted from them (not recorded which). These receptors all stem from an adult woman who had mild COVID-19 (a few samples of this study predate the infection). Cell type and time point are not known.

This clonotype was counted a few times. This chain uses TRBV19 with TRBJ1-3; the D is unclear. The V gene lost 7 bases and the J gene lost 0 bases, with 13 bases spanning the gap. The germline V gene encodes CDR1 LNHDA and CDR2 SQIVND (reference sequence). CDR3 length: 15 residues. As DNA, the CDR3 is TGTGCCAGTACCATCGTGGGGATCTCTGGAAACACCATATATTTT. It specifies CASTIVGISGNTIYF.

V and J are TRBV11-2 and TRBJ2-7; 8 nucleotides align to TRBD1. This CDR3 spans 16 amino acids. The V segment lost 5 bases and the J segment 4 bases; nucleotides outside the gene matches: 13. Germline CDR1 and CDR2: SGHAT and FQNNGV. The CDR3 sequence is CASSPHPRGRRYEQYF. The CDR3 nucleotides are TGTGCCAGCAGCCCACACCCCAGGGGGCGTCGGTACGAGCAGTACTTC.

This clonotype has more than one count but fewer than ten. This chain links TRBV19 with TRBJ2-3, with TRBD2 as a possible D gene (6 bases). The V gene's germline CDR1 is LNHDA and CDR2 SQIVND (reference sequence). CDR3 length: 16 residues. V lost 6 bases, J lost 6 bases, and 22 bases lay in between. As DNA, the CDR3 is TGTGCCAGTAGCCAAACCCACGGGGGTGGATCGGATACGCAGTATTTT. This encodes CASSQTHGGGSDTQYF.

V is TRBV6-1 and J is TRBJ1-4, with no clear D. The CDR3 has 15 residues. V was pared by 4 bases and J by 0 bases, with 9 bases between. The germline gives CDR1 MNHNS, CDR2 SASEGT. The CDR3 nucleotides are TGTGCCAGCAGTGGACAACGAGCAACTAATGAAAAACTGTTTTTT. Its translation is CASSGQRATNEKLFF.

The genes are TRBV5-1 and TRBJ2-1; D is unresolved. V lost 7 bases, J lost 3 bases, and 11 bases lay in between. The length of the CDR3 is 13 residues. Per the germline V gene, CDR1 is SGHRS and CDR2 is YFSETQ. In nucleotides, the CDR3 is TGCGCCAGCGCCCCCAAGCTCTACAATGAGCAGTTCTTC. Protein sequence: CASAPKLYNEQFF.

This clonotype was detected ten times or more. The V gene is TRBV29-1, the J gene TRBJ1-2; the D gene is possibly TRBD1 (5 bases). With 3 bases removed from V and 7 bases from J, the gap between germline ends came to 9 bases. From germline, CDR1 is SQVTM and CDR2 ANQGSEA. CDR3 size: 11 residues. CDR3 residues: CSVDARGGYTF. CDR3 coding DNA: TGCAGCGTTGATGCGAGGGGTGGCTACACCTTC.

This rearrangement joins TRBV18 to TRBJ1-1; D is unclear. Trimming cost V 4 bases and J 0 bases, with 12 bases left between them. The CDR3 loop spans 15 amino acids. From germline, CDR1 is KGHSH and CDR2 LQKENI. This CDR3 is CASSRVPGMNTEAFF. CDR3 coding DNA: TGTGCCAGCTCACGAGTTCCTGGGATGAACACTGAAGCTTTCTTT.

The chain is built from TRBV18 and TRBJ1-5, with TRBD1 matching over 7 bases. The CDR3 spans 15 residues. CDR1 is KGHSH, CDR2 LQKENI, per germline. Losses at the gene ends were 4 bases for V and 3 bases for J; bases not matched to a gene: 6. CDR3 sequence: CASSLETGYNQPQHF. The DNA of the CDR3 is TGTGCCAGCTCACTAGAGACAGGGTACAATCAGCCCCAGCATTTT.

V usage is TRBV5-1 and J usage is TRBJ2-7, with TRBD1 identical over 8 bases. Germline V gene data show CDR1 as SGHRS and CDR2 as YFSETQ. This CDR3 is 15 amino acids long. With V trimmed by 3 bases and J by 3 bases, 8 bases remained unmatched. This CDR3 is CASSWLPGGLYEQYF. The CDR3, as DNA: TGCGCCAGCAGCTGGCTGCCAGGGGGCCTCTACGAGCAGTACTTC. Full variable domain (remainder filled in from reference TRBV5-1 and TRBJ2-7): KAGVTQTPRYLIKTRGQQVTLSCSPISGHRSVSWYQQTPGQGLQFLFEYFSETQRNKGNFPGRFSGRQFSNSRSEMNVSTLELGDSALYLCASSWLPGGLYEQYFGPGTRLTVT.

This clonotype was counted only a few times. V usage is TRBV19 and J usage is TRBJ2-2; weak D call: TRBD1 (5 bases). This CDR3 region has 16 residues. With 0 bases removed from V and 2 bases from J, the gap between germline ends came to 10 bases. CDR1 LNHDA and CDR2 SQIVND come from the germline V gene (reference sequence). CDR3 region: CASSIDLRGNTGELFF. CDR3 bases: TGTGCCAGTAGTATAGATCTTAGGGGCAACACCGGGGAGCTGTTTTTT. Complete variable domain (other parts from reference TRBV19 and TRBJ2-2): DGGITQSPKYLFRKEGQNVTLSCEQNLNHDAMYWYRQDPGQGLRLIYYSQIVNDFQKGDIAEGYSVSREKKESFPLTVTSAQKNPTAFYLCASSIDLRGNTGELFFGEGSRLTVL.

This sequence joins TRBV7-8 and TRBJ2-3, with a weak D call TRBD1 (5 bases). The CDR3 is 16 residues long. Trimming shortened V by 5 bases and J by 2 bases, and 17 bases separated the two germline ends. In germline, CDR1 is SGHVS, CDR2 FQNEAQ. CDR3 residues: CASSALRQMVTDTQYF. CDR3 DNA sequence: TGTGCCAGCAGCGCTCTTCGACAGATGGTCACAGATACGCAGTATTTT.

The chain carries TRBV12-3 or TRBV12-4 and TRBJ2-3, with TRBD2 identical over 10 bases. V was pared by 6 bases and J by 6 bases, with 12 bases of the junction left unmatched. This CDR3 comprises 16 residues. The CDR3 spells CASRSKREGRSDTQYF. The CDR3 DNA reads as TGTGCCAGCAGGTCAAAGCGGGAGGGCCGATCGGATACGCAGTATTTT.

V gene TRBV7-9 combines with J gene TRBJ1-6; D possibly corresponds to TRBD1 (5 bases). Trimming removed 7 bases at V and 1 base at J, with 11 bases between. The length of the CDR3 is 15 residues. Looked up from germline, CDR1 is SEHNR and CDR2 is FQNEAQ (reference sequence). In DNA form, the CDR3 reads TGTGCCAGCACCGAGGACACTTCCTATAATTCACCCCTCCACTTT. Translated: CASTEDTSYNSPLHF.

The rearrangement links TRBV6-1 to TRBJ1-1, with 7 bases aligning to TRBD1. Per the germline V gene, CDR1 is MNHNS and CDR2 is SASEGT. Trimming removed 1 base from V and 5 bases from J; junction bases left unmatched: 7. This CDR3 has 15 residues. The chain's CDR3 is CASSEGDSPGTEAFF. In DNA form, the CDR3 reads TGTGCCAGCAGTGAAGGGGACAGTCCTGGGACTGAAGCTTTCTTT.

This clonotype was found many times. The V gene is TRBV10-3, the J gene TRBJ2-7; D call uncertain. The germline V gene has CDR1 ENHRY and CDR2 SYGVKD. Trimming shortened V by 3 bases and J by 3 bases, and 6 bases separated the two germline ends. The CDR3 is made up of 12 amino acids. In DNA form, the CDR3 reads TGTGCCATCAGTGATACGAGCTACGAGCAGTACTTC. Its protein is CAISDTSYEQYF.

This clonotype was counted a few times. The gene calls are TRBV5-6 and TRBJ1-2; the D gene is possibly TRBD1 (5 bases). From germline, CDR1 is SGHDT and CDR2 YYEEEE. Trimming pared 2 bases from V and 6 bases from J, leaving 14 bases between. The CDR3 runs 14 residues. The CDR3 protein is CASSLQQVRHGYTF. The DNA for the CDR3 is TGTGCCAGCAGCTTACAACAGGTTCGCCATGGCTACACCTTC. Together with reference TRBV5-6 and TRBJ1-2, the CDR3 gives the full variable domain: DAGVTQSPTHLIKTRGQQVTLRCSPKSGHDTVSWYQQALGQGPQFIFQYYEEEERQRGNFPDRFSGHQFPNYSSELNVNALLLGDSALYLCASSLQQVRHGYTFGSGTRLTVV.

This clonotype was found a few times. The J gene is TRBJ1-1, the V gene TRBV20-1; D not resolved. The CDR3 sequence is 13 residues long. Germline V CDR1 and CDR2: DFQATT, SNEGSKA (reference sequence). V lost 3 bases, J lost 3 bases, and 11 bases lay in between. CDR3 DNA sequence: TGCAGTGCTAGGGTTCGGGCTGACACTGAAGCTTTCTTT. This sequence encodes CSARVRADTEAFF.

This clonotype has more than one count but fewer than ten. V and J are TRBV12-3 or TRBV12-4 and TRBJ2-1, with no clear D. Trimming shortened V by 5 bases and J by 12 bases, and 14 bases separated the two germline ends. The CDR3 has 12 residues. The CDR3 sequence is CASSLEINRQFF. The CDR3 DNA is TGTGCCAGCAGTCTGGAGATTAACCGGCAGTTCTTC.

The V gene is TRBV29-1, the J gene TRBJ2-1; D may match TRBD1 or TRBD2 (7 bases each). The germline V and J ends were trimmed by 7 bases and 4 bases, with 23 bases remaining between them. CDR1 and CDR2 (germline): SQVTM, ANQGSEA. The CDR3 has 16 amino acids. The CDR3 nucleotides are TGCAGCGCCTCGACAGGGTTGGGGGAGGGATACAATGAGCAGTTCTTC. It yields the protein CSASTGLGEGYNEQFF.

This clonotype was counted only a few times. The genes are TRBV27 and TRBJ2-3; D is ambiguous. The CDR3 runs 15 residues. Per the germline V gene, CDR1 is MNHEY and CDR2 is SMNVEV (reference sequence). V was pared by 5 bases and J by 0 bases, with 12 bases between. This chain's CDR3 is CASSKVAPSTDTQYF. The CDR3 DNA reads as TGTGCCAGCAGTAAGGTAGCCCCTAGCACAGATACGCAGTATTTT.

The J gene is TRBJ2-2, the V gene TRBV7-9, with 8 positions matching TRBD1. The germline gives CDR1 SEHNR, CDR2 FQNEAQ (reference sequence). The CDR3 contains 16 residues. The ends lost 5 bases at V and 3 bases at J; junction bases unmatched: 8. The CDR3 here is CASSTGRGLDTGELFF. CDR3 DNA sequence: TGTGCCAGCAGCACAGGCAGGGGGCTGGACACCGGGGAGCTGTTTTTT.

This clonotype was recorded a few times. V usage is TRBV27 and J usage is TRBJ2-2; D ambiguous. The V end lost 7 bases, the J end lost 1 base, and 10 bases lay between the germline ends. Germline CDR1 reads MNHEY; CDR2 reads SMNVEV (reference sequence). The CDR3 totals 14 residues. This chain's CDR3 is CASIGPLNTGELFF. For the CDR3, the DNA is TGTGCCAGCATAGGACCGTTGAACACCGGGGAGCTGTTTTTT.

The chain combines TRBV24-1 with TRBJ1-1; D remains ambiguous. V was cut by 7 bases and J by 1 base, with 12 bases left in between. There are 14 residues in the CDR3. The germline gives CDR1 KGHDR, CDR2 SFDVKD. The CDR3: CATRGRVGNTEAFF. CDR3 bases: TGTGCCACCAGGGGCAGAGTAGGGAACACTGAAGCTTTCTTT.